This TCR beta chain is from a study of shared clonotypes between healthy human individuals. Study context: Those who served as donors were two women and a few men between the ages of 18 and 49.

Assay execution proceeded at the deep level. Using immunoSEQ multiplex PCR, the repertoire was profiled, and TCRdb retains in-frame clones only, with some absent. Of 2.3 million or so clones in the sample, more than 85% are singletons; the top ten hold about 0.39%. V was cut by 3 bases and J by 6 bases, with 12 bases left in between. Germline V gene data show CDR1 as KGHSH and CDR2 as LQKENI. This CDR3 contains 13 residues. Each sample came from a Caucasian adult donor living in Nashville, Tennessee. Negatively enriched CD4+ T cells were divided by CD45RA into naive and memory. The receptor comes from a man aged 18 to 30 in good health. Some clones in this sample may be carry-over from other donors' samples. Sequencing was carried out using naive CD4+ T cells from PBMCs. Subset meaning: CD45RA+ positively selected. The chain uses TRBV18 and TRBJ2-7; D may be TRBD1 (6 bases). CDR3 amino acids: CASSPTGSSEQYF. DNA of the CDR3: TGTGCCAGCTCACCTACAGGGTCGAGCGAGCAGTACTTC.